These T cell receptor beta chains were read from a single sample in a study of shared clonotypes between healthy human individuals. The repertoire was sequenced with immunoSEQ multiplex PCR; TCRdb's copy has only in-frame clones and lacks some. This table has a few million clones, 93% appearing once. Sequenced input: naive CD8+ T cells from PBMCs. The receptor source for this set is a man younger than 35 in good health. Some clones in this sample may be carry-over from other donors' samples. The CDR3 runs from the conserved cysteine through the conserved F or W. The D gene is left open where the match is weak.

cdr3_aa | d_call | v_call
CASSAGGEKLFF | . | TRBV9
CASSTGASWQFF | TRBD1 | TRBV10-2
CASSLTGEQYF | . | TRBV7-9
CASSLRGASTDTQYF | . | TRBV7-7
CASSRDIVYGYTF | . | TRBV5-4
CASSLDRGLENIQYF | TRBD1 | TRBV5-4
CAISGRKETYEQYF | . | TRBV28
CASQNSSGVGAYEQYF | . | TRBV13
CASSEGQTVGPYNEQFF | . | TRBV6-1
CASSPRRETQYF | . | TRBV7-2
CASSSFRDRVNYGYTF | TRBD1 | TRBV11-2
CARSLRGAQNTEAFF | . | TRBV5-3
CAWRPWREVYEQYF | TRBD2 | TRBV30
CASSPPRVGIHTDTQYF | . | TRBV7-9
CASGRTGDTQYF | . | TRBV7-2
CASSLSGGYYPGELFF | TRBD1 | TRBV27
CASSLVSGRIYEQYF | TRBD2 | TRBV5-5
CASSSGFNEQFF | . | TRBV5-6
CTSSHLSGSDTDTQYF | . | TRBV1
CATRLAGENNEQFF | TRBD2 | TRBV10-2
CASSLGGSTDTQYF | . | TRBV27
CASKSRGNTEAFF | . | TRBV6-1
CASSEQAGTYNEQFF | . | TRBV6-1
CASGWGTEAFF | . | TRBV12-5
CAWSGQSSGNTIYF | . | TRBV30
CATSTGTNQPQHF | TRBD1 | TRBV7-6
CASSMGLREGYTEAFF | . | TRBV19
CASSLGLAGLSNEQFF | TRBD2 | TRBV9
CASSHAPERESYNEQFF | TRBD2 | TRBV4-3
CASSLDWFNQPQHF | . | TRBV5-5
CASSYSGVPNNGYTF | . | TRBV6-5
CASSIDPDTQYF | . | TRBV19
CASSQFLALNSYEQYF | . | TRBV14
CASSHLGQGAGEAFF | TRBD1 | TRBV4-3
CASSLGQGSYEQYF | TRBD1 | TRBV5-6
CATAFLQGSPGTQYF | . | TRBV27
CASSQEQGAIETQYF | TRBD1 | TRBV14
CASSQVPVTSTYEQYF | . | TRBV4-2
CASSQEAGGYEQFF | . | TRBV4-3
CARRENYEQYF | . | TRBV30
CSARGGFTYEQYF | . | TRBV29-1
CASSSKLGGRDYGYTF | . | TRBV27
CASRIGGGDTEAFF | . | TRBV2
CASSLNIVLRYEQYF | . | TRBV27
CASSFIPATDTQYF | . | TRBV27
CASSPTMVASLYNEQFF | . | TRBV7-3
CASSVFTWMAGGYEQYF | TRBD2 | TRBV2
CASSSRGQGFHNEQFF | . | TRBV28
CASSEGPPEREMDIVGYEQYF | TRBD2 | TRBV10-2
CASSLDRPQPQHF | TRBD1 | TRBV7-9
CASSFTTGEQDTQYF | TRBD1 | TRBV28
CASSSPTSGAYEQYF | TRBD2 | TRBV7-8
CASSYSGSATEAFF | . | TRBV6-5
CASSATRGSGNTIYF | . | TRBV6-6
CASSVGADNYGYTF | . | TRBV9
CASSLWGTQGEQYF | . | TRBV27
CSVRTGSSYNEQFF | TRBD1 | TRBV29-1
CASSRDFPIVNTGELFF | . | TRBV7-6
CASSLWTGGLSFF | TRBD1 | TRBV27
CASSPGQTGANVLTF | . | TRBV4-1